The rows below give T cell receptor beta chains drawn from one sample of a study of blood T cell repertoires in COVID-19. TCRdb's copy holds only in-frame clones and misses some; the assay was immunoSEQ multiplex PCR. The table has approximately 77,000 clones, approximately 90% seen once; the top ten hold approximately 4.5%. The sequencing input was peripheral blood. The receptors shown here come from a middle-aged man with active COVID-19. Each CDR3 is given with its conserved first and last residue. The D gene is left open where the match is weak. The listing skips clone size in some rows; elsewhere it reads once, few, many or a size class.

few,-,TRBV19,TRBJ1-5,14,CASSISGGRQPQHF,TGTGCCAGTAGTATCTCGGGGGGGAGGCAGCCCCAGCATTTT
-,TRBD2,TRBV6-2/TRBV6-3,TRBJ2-5,16,CASSYSTSGARETQYF,TGTGCCAGCAGTTACTCGACTAGCGGGGCACGGGAGACCCAGTACTTC
-,-,TRBV19,TRBJ1-1,16,CASSTRRDLRNTEAFF,TGTGCCAGTAGTACCCGCAGGGACTTACGGAACACTGAAGCTTTCTTT
-,TRBD2,TRBV5-1,TRBJ2-3,14,CASSNSGKTDTQYF,TGCGCCAGCAGCAATAGCGGGAAGACAGATACGCAGTATTTT
-,-,TRBV4-1,TRBJ2-2,16,CASSQDRLGGTGELFF,TGCGCCAGCAGCCAAGATCGATTAGGGGGAACCGGGGAGCTGTTTTTT
-,-,TRBV5-1,TRBJ2-1,13,CASSGEVVREQFF,TGCGCCAGCTCGGGGGAAGTAGTGCGTGAGCAGTTCTTC
-,-,TRBV18,TRBJ2-2,14,CASSLQGNTGELFF,TGTGCCAGCTCACTACAGGGAAACACCGGGGAGCTGTTTTTT
-,-,TRBV5-4,TRBJ1-3,16,CASSLRQGGSGNTIYF,TGTGCCAGCAGCTTGCGGCAGGGAGGCTCTGGAAACACCATATATTTT
-,-,TRBV27,TRBJ2-4,16,CASSLGRISAKNIQYF,TGTGCCAGCAGTCTCGGTCGCATCTCGGCCAAAAACATTCAGTACTTC
-,TRBD1,TRBV4-1,TRBJ1-1,16,CASSQPYRGSNTEAFF,TGCGCCAGCAGCCAACCTTACAGGGGGTCGAACACTGAAGCTTTCTTT
-,TRBD2,TRBV19,TRBJ2-4,15,CAKDSGSLSKNIQYF,TGTGCCAAGGATAGCGGGAGTTTGTCCAAAAACATTCAGTACTTC
-,TRBD1,TRBV6-6,TRBJ2-1,14,CASRVGTGGNEQFF,TGTGCCAGCAGAGTCGGGACAGGGGGCAATGAGCAGTTCTTC
-,TRBD2,TRBV18,TRBJ2-1,16,CASSPPASGREHEQFF,TGTGCCAGCTCACCACCGGCTAGCGGGAGGGAGCATGAGCAGTTCTTC
-,-,TRBV6-5,TRBJ1-2,12,CASRFQNYGYTF,TGTGCCAGCAGATTCCAGAACTATGGCTACACCTTC
-,TRBD1,TRBV7-3,TRBJ2-1,17,CASRPPNAGTGNNEQFF,TGTGCCAGCAGGCCACCCAATGCCGGGACAGGGAACAATGAGCAGTTCTTC
-,-,TRBV28,TRBJ1-1,14,CASSEGSLNTEAFF,TGTGCCAGCAGTGAGGGTAGCCTGAACACTGAAGCTTTCTTT
-,-,TRBV11-2,TRBJ2-1,15,CASSLAAEPYNEQFF,TGTGCCAGCAGCTTAGCTGCGGAGCCCTACAATGAGCAGTTCTTC
-,-,TRBV12-5,TRBJ1-6,15,CASGLGGSLGSPLHF,TGTGCTAGTGGTTTGGGGGGCAGCTTGGGTTCACCCCTCCACTTT
-,-,TRBV3-1/TRBV3-2,TRBJ2-2,16,CASSVPGTRFTGELFF,TGTGCCAGCAGCGTCCCCGGGACACGCTTCACCGGGGAGCTGTTTTTT
-,TRBD2,TRBV30,TRBJ2-7,14,CAWNSGGGSYEQYF,TGTGCCTGGAATAGCGGGGGGGGCTCCTACGAGCAGTACTTC